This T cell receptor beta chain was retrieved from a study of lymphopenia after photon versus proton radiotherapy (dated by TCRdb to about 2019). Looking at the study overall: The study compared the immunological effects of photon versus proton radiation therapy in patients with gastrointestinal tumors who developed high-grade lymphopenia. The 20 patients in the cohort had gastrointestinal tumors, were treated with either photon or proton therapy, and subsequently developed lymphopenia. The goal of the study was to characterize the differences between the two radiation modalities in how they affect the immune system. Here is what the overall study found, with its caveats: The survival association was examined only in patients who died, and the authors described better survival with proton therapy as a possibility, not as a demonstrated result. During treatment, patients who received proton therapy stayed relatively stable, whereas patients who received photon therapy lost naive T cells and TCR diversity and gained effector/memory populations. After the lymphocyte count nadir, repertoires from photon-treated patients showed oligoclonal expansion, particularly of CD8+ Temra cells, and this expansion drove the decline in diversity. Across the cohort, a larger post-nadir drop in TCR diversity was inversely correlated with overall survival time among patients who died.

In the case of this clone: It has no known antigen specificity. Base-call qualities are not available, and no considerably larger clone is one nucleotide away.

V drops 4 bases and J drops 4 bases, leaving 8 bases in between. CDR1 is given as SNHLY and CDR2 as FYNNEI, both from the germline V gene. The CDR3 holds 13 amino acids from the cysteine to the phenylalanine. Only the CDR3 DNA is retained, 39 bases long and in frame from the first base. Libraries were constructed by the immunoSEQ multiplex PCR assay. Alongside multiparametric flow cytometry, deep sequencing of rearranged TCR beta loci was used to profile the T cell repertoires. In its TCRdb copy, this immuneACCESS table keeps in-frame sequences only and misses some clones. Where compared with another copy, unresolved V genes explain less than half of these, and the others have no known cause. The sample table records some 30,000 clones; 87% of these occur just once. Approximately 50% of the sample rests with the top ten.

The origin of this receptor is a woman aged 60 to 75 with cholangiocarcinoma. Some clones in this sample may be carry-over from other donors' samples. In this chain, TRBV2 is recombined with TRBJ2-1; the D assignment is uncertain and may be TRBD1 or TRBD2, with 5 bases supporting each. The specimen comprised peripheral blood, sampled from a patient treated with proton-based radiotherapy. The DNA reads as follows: TGTGCCAGCAGTGCGGGGCTTTACAATGAGCAGTTCTTC. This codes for CASSAGLYNEQFF.